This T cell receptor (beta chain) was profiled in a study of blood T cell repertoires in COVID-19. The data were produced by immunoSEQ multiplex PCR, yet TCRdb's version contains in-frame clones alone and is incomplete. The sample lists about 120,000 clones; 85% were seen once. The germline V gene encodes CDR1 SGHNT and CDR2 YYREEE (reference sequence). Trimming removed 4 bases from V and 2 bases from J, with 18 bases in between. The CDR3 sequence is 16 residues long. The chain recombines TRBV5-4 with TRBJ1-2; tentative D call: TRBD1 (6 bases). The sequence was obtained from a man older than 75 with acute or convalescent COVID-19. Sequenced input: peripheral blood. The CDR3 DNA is TGTGCCAGCAGCAACGGATATCGGGACAAGAACTATGGCTACACCTTC. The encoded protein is CASSNGYRDKNYGYTF.